This T cell receptor beta chain was identified during a study of identical twins. Regarding the study as a whole: A partial confounding effect on zero-insertion analyses could come from invariant MAIT and iNKT cells.

Germline assignment: CDR1 GTSNPN and CDR2 SVGIG (reference sequence). This CDR3 has 13 amino acids. Trimming cost V 1 base and J 5 bases, with 6 bases left between them. Regarding this clonotype: Antigen: not known.

MiXCR, run by TCRdb on the 5' RACE reads, gives a single entry per CDR3 protein. The profile shows 400,000 to 500,000 distinct CDR3 sequences, around 18% of them singletons. This receptor was identified in a man aged 50 to 60 in good health. Source material: naive T cells sorted from blood. This rearrangement joins TRBV30 to TRBJ1-6, with D unresolved. This CDR3 is CAWSGGNNSPLHF. CDR3 bases: TGTGCCTGGAGTGGTGGCAATAATTCACCCCTCCACTTT.